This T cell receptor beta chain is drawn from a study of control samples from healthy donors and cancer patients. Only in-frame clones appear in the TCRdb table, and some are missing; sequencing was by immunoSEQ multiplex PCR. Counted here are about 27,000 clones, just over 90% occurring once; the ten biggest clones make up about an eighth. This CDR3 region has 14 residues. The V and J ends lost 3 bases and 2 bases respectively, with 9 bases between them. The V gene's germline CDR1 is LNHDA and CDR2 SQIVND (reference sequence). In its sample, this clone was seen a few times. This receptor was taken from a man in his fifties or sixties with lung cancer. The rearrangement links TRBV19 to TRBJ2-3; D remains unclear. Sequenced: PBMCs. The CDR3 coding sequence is TGTGCCAGTAGTATTTCCCAGTCCACAGATACGCAGTATTTT. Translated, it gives CASSISQSTDTQYF.